The clone carrying this T cell receptor beta chain turned up a few times. The target antigen is unknown. The data stem from a study of shared clonotypes between healthy human individuals. At the level of the study: Samples came from two female and a few male donors aged 18 to 49.

Whole-study findings and limits: It was only blood that was sampled, and tissue repertoires likely differ.

Ten immunoSEQ deep assay plates were used to sequence unsorted PBMC DNA. TCRdb's copy holds only in-frame clones and misses some; the assay was immunoSEQ multiplex PCR. The sample includes around 500,000 clones, about 72% of them seen just once. The CDR3 covers 12 residues. V was clipped by 5 bases and J by 6 bases, with 11 bases between them. The germline V gene has CDR1 SGHTA and CDR2 FQGNSA. This clonotype was sampled from a woman aged 40-49 years in good health. Some clones in this sample may be carry-over from other donors' samples. The sequencing sample was made of PBMCs. This sequence joins TRBV7-2 and TRBJ2-7; D uncertain. The chain's CDR3 is CASSQYMGEQYF. In DNA form, the CDR3 reads TGTGCCAGCAGCCAGTACATGGGCGAGCAGTACTTC.